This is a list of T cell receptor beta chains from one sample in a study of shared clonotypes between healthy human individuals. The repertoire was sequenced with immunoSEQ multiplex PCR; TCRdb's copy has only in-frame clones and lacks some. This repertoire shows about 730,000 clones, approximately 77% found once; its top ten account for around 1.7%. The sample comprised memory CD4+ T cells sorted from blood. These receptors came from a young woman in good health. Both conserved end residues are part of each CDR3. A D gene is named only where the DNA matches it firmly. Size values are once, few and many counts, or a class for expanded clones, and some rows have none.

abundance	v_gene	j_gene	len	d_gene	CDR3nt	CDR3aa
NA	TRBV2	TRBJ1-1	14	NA	TGTGCCAGCACTCTTCAGGGAGTAGAGACTGAAGCTTTCTTT	CASTLQGVETEAFF
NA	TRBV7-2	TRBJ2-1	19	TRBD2	TGTGCCAGCAGCTTAGCCGGGACTAGCGAGTGGAGAACCTACAATGAGCAGTTCTTC	CASSLAGTSEWRTYNEQFF
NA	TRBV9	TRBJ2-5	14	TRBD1	TGTGCCAGCAGCACTACAGGGGGCCGAGAGACCCAGTACTTC	CASSTTGGRETQYF
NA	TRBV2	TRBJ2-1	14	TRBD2	TGTGCCAGCAGGGAAGCGGGAGGGCCCTATGAGCAGTTCTTC	CASREAGGPYEQFF
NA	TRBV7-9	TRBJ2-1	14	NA	TGTGCCAGCAGCCTCAGGGAGGGGGGCAATGAGCAGTTCTTC	CASSLREGGNEQFF
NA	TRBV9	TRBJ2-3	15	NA	TGTGCCAGCAGCGTAGAGGTGTCGAGCACAGATACGCAGTATTTT	CASSVEVSSTDTQYF
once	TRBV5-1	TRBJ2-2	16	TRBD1	TGCGCCAGCAGCCTAGGACAGGGGTCTTTTACCGGGGAGCTGTTTTTT	CASSLGQGSFTGELFF
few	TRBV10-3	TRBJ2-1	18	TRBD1	TGTGCCATCAGTGAATTCCGGACAGGGGGCAGCCTTAGCAATGAGCAGTTCTTC	CAISEFRTGGSLSNEQFF
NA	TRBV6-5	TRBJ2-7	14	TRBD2	TGTGCCAGCAGTTACAGCGGGACCCCTGGCGAGCAGTACTTC	CASSYSGTPGEQYF
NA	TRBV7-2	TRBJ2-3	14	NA	TGTGCCAGCAGCGTCGGTATGACCCCAGATACGCAGTATTTT	CASSVGMTPDTQYF
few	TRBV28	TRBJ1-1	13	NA	TGTGCCAGCAACCTTATGGTGAACACTGAAGCTTTCTTT	CASNLMVNTEAFF
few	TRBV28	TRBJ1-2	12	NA	TGTGCCAGCAGTCAGGGTAACTATGGCTACACCTTC	CASSQGNYGYTF
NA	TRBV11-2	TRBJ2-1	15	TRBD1	TGTGCCAGCAGCTTAACCGGGACAGGGTACAATGAGCAGTTCTTC	CASSLTGTGYNEQFF
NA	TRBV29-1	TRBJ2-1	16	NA	TGCAGCGTTGAACAAAGGGACATCCTTTCCTACAATGAGCAGTTCTTC	CSVEQRDILSYNEQFF
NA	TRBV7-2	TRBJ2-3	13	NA	TGTGCCAGCAGCTTAGTCCTAGCAGATACGCAGTATTTT	CASSLVLADTQYF
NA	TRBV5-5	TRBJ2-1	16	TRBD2	TGTGCCAGCAGCTTGGGTCTTTCCAGCGGGAGTAGCGAGCAGTTCTTC	CASSLGLSSGSSEQFF
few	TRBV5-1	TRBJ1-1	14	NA	TGCGCCAGCAGCTTTCAGGGTCGGAACACTGAAGCTTTCTTT	CASSFQGRNTEAFF
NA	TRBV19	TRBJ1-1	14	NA	TGTGCCAGTAGTATGGAGTACTTGAACACTGAAGCTTTCTTT	CASSMEYLNTEAFF
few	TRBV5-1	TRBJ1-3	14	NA	TGCGCCAGCAGAGTACAGGGAGAAGGAAACACCATATATTTT	CASRVQGEGNTIYF
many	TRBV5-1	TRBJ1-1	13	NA	TGCGCCAGCAGCCCGAGGGGAAACACTGAAGCTTTCTTT	CASSPRGNTEAFF
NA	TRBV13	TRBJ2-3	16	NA	TGTGCCAGCAGCTTAAGTTCTTGGTTGGGCACAGATACGCAGTATTTT	CASSLSSWLGTDTQYF
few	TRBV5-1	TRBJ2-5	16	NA	TGCGCCAGCAGCCGGAGCCCAGGGGGGTACCAAGAGACCCAGTACTTC	CASSRSPGGYQETQYF
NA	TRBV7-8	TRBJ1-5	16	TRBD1	TGTGCCAGCAGCTCACAACCAGGGGGTGTCAATCAGCCCCAGCATTTT	CASSSQPGGVNQPQHF
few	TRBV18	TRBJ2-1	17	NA	TGTGCCAGCTCACCACTCCCGCTCCGGGACTCCTTCAATGAGCAGTTCTTC	CASSPLPLRDSFNEQFF
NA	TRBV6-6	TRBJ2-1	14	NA	TGTGCCAGCACGGGGCGGGTGGCCTACAATGAGCAGTTCTTC	CASTGRVAYNEQFF
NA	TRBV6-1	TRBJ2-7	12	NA	TGTGCCAGCAGGTTTCGGGGTTACGAGCAGTACTTC	CASRFRGYEQYF
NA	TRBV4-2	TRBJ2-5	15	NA	TGTGCCAGCAGCCAAGCTTTAGGGGGGCCCGAGACCCAGTACTTC	CASSQALGGPETQYF
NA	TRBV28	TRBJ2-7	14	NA	TGTGCCAGCAGTTTTAATACTCGCGGCCCCGAGCAGTACTTC	CASSFNTRGPEQYF
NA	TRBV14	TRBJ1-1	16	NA	TGTGCCAGCAGCTCCCGGGTCTACCGCCCGGACACTGAAGCTTTCTTT	CASSSRVYRPDTEAFF
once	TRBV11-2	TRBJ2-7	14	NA	TGTGCCAGCAGCTTAGGGGGGGCAGATTACGAGCAGTACTTC	CASSLGGADYEQYF
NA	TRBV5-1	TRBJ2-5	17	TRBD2	TGCGCCAGCAGCTCGGATATTGGGAGGGCCGGGGCGAAGACCCAGTACTTC	CASSSDIGRAGAKTQYF
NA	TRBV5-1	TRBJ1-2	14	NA	TGCGCCAGCAGCGAAGGGACGGCGGTCTATGGCTACACCTTC	CASSEGTAVYGYTF
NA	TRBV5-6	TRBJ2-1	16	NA	TGTGCCAGCAGCTCGTGGGGATCTCATCGATTCAATGAGCAGTTCTTC	CASSSWGSHRFNEQFF
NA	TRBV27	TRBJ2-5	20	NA	TGTGCCAGCCCTATAACCGCGGAGGGGGACGGGTTTAGGGGGCAAGAGACCCAGTACTTC	CASPITAEGDGFRGQETQYF
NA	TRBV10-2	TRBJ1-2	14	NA	TGCGCCAGCAGTCCACCGAACAGGGCAGGCGGCTACACCTTC	CASSPPNRAGGYTF
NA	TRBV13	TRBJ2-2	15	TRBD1	TGTGCCAGCAGCCCGCGTGGGACAGCAAACGGGGAGCTGTTTTTT	CASSPRGTANGELFF
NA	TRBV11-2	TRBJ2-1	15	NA	TGTGCCAGCAGCTTCCGGGAGCAATCCTACAATGAGCAGTTCTTC	CASSFREQSYNEQFF
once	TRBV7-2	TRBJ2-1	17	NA	TGTGCCAGCAGCTTAGGGGCAACGGGAGTTCTATACAATGAGCAGTTCTTC	CASSLGATGVLYNEQFF
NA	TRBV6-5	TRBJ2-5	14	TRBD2	TGTGCCAGCAGTTACGGACTAGTAGGCGAGACCCAGTACTTC	CASSYGLVGETQYF
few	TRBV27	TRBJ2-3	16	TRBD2	TGTGCCAGCAGTCCCAGGGTAGCGGGGGACACAGATACGCAGTATTTT	CASSPRVAGDTDTQYF